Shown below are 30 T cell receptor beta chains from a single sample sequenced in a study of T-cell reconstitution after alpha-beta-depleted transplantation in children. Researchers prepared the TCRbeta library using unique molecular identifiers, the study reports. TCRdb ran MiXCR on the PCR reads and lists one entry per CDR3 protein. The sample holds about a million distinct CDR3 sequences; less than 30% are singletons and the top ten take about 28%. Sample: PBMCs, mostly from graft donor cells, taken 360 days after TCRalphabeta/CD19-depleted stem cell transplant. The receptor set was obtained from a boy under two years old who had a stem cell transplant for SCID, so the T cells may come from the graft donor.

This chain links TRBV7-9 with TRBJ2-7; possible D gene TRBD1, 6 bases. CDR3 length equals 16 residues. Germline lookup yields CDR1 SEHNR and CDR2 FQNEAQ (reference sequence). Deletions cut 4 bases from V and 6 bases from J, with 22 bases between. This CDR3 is CASSSTYRALSGEQYF. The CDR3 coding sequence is TGTGCCAGCAGCTCTACCTACAGGGCCCTGTCTGGCGAGCAGTACTTC.

The CDR3 DNA is TGTGCCAGCAGTATTGAAACCGGGACTGCATACAATGAGCAGTTCTTC. Protein sequence: CASSIETGTAYNEQFF. The rearrangement uses TRBV7-9 and TRBJ2-1, with D maybe TRBD2 (6 bases). This CDR3 comprises 16 residues. CDR1 and CDR2 from the germline V gene are SEHNR and FQNEAQ (reference sequence). V shed 6 bases and J shed 4 bases, with 19 bases lying between them.

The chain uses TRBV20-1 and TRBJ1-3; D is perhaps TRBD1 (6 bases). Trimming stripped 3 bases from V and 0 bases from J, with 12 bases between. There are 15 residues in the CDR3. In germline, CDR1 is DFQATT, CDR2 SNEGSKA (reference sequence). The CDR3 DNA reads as TGCAGTGCTAGTGACAGGAGGCTCTCTGGAAACACCATATATTTT. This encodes CSASDRRLSGNTIYF.

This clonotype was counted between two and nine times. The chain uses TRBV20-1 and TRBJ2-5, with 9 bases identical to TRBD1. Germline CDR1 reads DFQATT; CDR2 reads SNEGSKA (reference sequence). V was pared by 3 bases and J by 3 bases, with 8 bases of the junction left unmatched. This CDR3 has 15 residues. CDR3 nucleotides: TGCAGTGCTAGGGGGACAGGGCTTTGGGAAGAGACCCAGTACTTC. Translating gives CSARGTGLWEETQYF.

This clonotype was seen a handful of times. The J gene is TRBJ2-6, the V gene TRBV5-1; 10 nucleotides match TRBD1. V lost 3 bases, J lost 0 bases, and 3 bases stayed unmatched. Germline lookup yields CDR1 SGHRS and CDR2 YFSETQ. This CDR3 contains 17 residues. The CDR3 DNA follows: TGCGCCAGCAGCTCCGGGACAGGGGTCTCTGGGGCCAACGTCCTGACTTTC. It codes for CASSSGTGVSGANVLTF.

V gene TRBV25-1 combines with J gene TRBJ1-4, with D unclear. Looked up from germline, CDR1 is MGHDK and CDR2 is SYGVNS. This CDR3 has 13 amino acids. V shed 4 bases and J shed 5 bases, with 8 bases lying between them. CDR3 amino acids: CASSAGHNEKLFF. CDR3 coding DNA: TGTGCCAGCAGTGCTGGGCACAATGAAAAACTGTTTTTT.

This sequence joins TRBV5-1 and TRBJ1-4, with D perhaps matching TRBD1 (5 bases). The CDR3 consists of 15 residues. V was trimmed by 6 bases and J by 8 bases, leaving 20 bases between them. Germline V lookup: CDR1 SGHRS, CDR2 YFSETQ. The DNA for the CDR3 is TGCGCCAGCACCGTCCAGGGAGGCGTCGGAGAAAAACTGTTTTTT. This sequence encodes CASTVQGGVGEKLFF.

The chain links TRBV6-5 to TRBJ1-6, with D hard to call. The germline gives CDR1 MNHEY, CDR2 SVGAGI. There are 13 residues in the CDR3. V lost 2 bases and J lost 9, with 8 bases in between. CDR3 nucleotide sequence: TGTGCCAGCAGTTACGCGCAGGCTTCACCCCTCCACTTT. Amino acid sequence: CASSYAQASPLHF.

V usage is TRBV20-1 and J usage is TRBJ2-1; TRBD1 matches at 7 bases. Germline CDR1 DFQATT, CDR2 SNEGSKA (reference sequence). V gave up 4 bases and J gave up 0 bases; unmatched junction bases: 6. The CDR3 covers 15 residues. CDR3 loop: CSANRGWSSYNEQFF. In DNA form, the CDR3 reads TGCAGTGCTAACAGGGGTTGGTCCTCCTACAATGAGCAGTTCTTC.

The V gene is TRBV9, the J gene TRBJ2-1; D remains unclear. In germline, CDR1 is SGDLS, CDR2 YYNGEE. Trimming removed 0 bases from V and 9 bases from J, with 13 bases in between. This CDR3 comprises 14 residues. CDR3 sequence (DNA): TGTGCCAGCAGCGTAGTGGAAGTGTTCGGTGAGCAGTTCTTC. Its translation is CASSVVEVFGEQFF.

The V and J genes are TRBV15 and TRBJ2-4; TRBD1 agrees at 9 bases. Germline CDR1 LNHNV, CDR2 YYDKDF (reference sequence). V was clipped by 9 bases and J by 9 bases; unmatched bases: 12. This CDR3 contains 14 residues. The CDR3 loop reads CATSPGTGIVIQYF. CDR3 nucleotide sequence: TGTGCCACTAGTCCCGGGACAGGGATAGTCATTCAGTACTTC. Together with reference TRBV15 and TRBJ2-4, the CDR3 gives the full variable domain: DAMVIQNPRYQVTQFGKPVTLSCSQTLNHNVMYWYQQKSSQAPKLLFHYYDKDFNNEADTPDNFQSRRPNTSFCFLDIRSPGLGDTAMYLCATSPGTGIVIQYFGAGTRLSVL.

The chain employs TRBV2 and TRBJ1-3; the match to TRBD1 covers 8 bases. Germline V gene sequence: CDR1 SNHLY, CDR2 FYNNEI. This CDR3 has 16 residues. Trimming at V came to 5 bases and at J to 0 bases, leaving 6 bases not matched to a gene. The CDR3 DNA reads TGTGCCAGCAGTTATACAGGGGGTCTCTCTGGAAACACCATATATTTT. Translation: CASSYTGGLSGNTIYF.

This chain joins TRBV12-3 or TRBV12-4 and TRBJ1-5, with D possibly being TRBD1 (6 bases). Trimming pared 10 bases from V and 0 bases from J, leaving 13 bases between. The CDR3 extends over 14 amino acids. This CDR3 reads CATLKGDSNQPQHF. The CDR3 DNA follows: TGTGCCACCCTGAAGGGGGATAGCAATCAGCCCCAGCATTTT.

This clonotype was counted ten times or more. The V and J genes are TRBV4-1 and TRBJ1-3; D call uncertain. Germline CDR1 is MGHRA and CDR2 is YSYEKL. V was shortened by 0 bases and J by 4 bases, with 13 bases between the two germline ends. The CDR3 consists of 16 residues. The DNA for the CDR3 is TGCGCCAGCAGCCAAGAGACAACAGCAAAGGGAAACACCATATATTTT. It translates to CASSQETTAKGNTIYF.

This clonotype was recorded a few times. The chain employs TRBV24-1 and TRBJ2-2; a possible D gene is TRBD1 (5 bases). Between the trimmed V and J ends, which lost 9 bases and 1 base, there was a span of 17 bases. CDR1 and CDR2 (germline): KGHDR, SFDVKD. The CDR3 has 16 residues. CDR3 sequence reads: CATASTGFRNTGELFF. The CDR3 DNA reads TGTGCCACCGCATCAACAGGTTTTCGGAACACCGGGGAGCTGTTTTTT.

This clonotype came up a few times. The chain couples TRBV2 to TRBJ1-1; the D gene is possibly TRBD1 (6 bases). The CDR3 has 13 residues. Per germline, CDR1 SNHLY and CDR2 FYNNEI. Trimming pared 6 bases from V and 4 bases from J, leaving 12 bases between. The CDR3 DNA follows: TGTGCCAGCAGCATTAACAGGGCCACTGAAGCTTTCTTT. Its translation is CASSINRATEAFF. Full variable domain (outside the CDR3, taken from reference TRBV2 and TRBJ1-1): EPEVTQTPSHQVTQMGQEVILRCVPISNHLYFYWYRQILGQKVEFLVSFYNNEISEKSEIFDDQFSVERPDGSNFTLKIRSTKLEDSAMYFCASSINRATEAFFGQGTRLTVV.

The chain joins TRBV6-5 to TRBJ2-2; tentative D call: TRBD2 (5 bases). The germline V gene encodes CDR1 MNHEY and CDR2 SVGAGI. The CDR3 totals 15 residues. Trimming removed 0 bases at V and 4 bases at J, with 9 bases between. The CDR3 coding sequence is TGTGCCAGCAGTTACTCTAAGGGAGCCACCGGGGAGCTGTTTTTT. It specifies CASSYSKGATGELFF.

CDR3 sequence: CASSQGPSTEAFF. CDR3 coding DNA: TGTGCCAGCAGCCAGGGTCCCTCCACTGAAGCTTTCTTT. This chain connects TRBV4-2 to TRBJ1-1; D ambiguous. The CDR3 is 13 residues long. Germline loops: CDR1 LGHNA, CDR2 YNFKEQ. The germline V and J ends were trimmed by 3 bases and 4 bases, with 9 bases remaining between them.

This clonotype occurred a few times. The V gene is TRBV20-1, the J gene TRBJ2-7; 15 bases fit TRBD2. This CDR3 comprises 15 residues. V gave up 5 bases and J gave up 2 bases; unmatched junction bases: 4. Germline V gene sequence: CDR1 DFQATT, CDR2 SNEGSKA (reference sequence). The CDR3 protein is CSASGLAGGTYEQYF. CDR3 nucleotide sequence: TGCAGTGCTTCGGGACTAGCGGGGGGCACCTACGAGCAGTACTTC.

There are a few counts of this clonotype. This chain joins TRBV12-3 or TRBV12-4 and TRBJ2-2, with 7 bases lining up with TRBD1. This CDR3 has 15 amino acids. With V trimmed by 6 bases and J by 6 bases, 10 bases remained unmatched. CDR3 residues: CASRKTEQGPGELFF. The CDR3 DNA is TGTGCCAGCAGGAAAACTGAACAGGGGCCCGGGGAGCTGTTTTTT.

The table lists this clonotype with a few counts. The CDR3 protein is CASSLGVAETGELFF. DNA for the CDR3: TGTGCCAGCAGCTTGGGGGTAGCTGAGACCGGGGAGCTGTTTTTT. The chain couples TRBV7-3 to TRBJ2-2; D assignment may be TRBD1 or TRBD2 (5 bases each). V lost 3 bases and J 5 bases, leaving 13 bases between the germline ends. CDR3 size: 15 residues. Germline values: CDR1 SGHTA, CDR2 FQGTGA.

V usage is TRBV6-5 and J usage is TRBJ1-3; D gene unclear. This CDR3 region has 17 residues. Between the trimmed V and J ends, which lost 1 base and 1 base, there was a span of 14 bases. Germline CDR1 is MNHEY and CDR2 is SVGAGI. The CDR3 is CASSYYDGLGSGNTIYF. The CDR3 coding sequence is TGTGCCAGCAGTTACTATGACGGGCTCGGTTCTGGAAACACCATATATTTT.

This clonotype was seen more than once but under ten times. The CDR3 here is CASLQGRNQPQHF. In nucleotides, the CDR3 is TGTGCCAGCCTACAGGGGAGGAATCAGCCCCAGCATTTT. The chain has TRBV6-2 or TRBV6-3 and TRBJ1-5, with TRBD1 matching 7 bases. Per germline, CDR1 MNHEY and CDR2 SVGEGT. This CDR3 has 13 residues. Unmatched junction bases numbered 5, after V lost 8 bases and J lost 4 bases.

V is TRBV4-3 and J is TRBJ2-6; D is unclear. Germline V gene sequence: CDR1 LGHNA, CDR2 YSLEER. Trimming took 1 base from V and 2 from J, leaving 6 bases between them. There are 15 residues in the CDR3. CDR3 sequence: CASSQVSAGANVLTF. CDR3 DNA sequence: TGCGCCAGCAGCCAAGTCTCAGCTGGGGCCAACGTCCTGACTTTC.

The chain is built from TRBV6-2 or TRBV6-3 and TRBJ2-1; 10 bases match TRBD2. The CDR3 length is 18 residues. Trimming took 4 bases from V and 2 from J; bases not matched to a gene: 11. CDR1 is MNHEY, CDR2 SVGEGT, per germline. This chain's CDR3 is CASSFPRAGGRAYNEQFF. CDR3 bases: TGTGCCAGCAGTTTTCCCCGAGCGGGGGGGCGGGCCTACAATGAGCAGTTCTTC.

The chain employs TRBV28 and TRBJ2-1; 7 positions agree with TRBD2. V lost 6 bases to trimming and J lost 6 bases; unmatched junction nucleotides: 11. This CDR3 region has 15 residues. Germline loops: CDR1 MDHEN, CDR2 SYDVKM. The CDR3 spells CASRRTRSKSNEQFF. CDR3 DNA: TGTGCCAGCAGGCGGACTAGGAGTAAGTCCAATGAGCAGTTCTTC.

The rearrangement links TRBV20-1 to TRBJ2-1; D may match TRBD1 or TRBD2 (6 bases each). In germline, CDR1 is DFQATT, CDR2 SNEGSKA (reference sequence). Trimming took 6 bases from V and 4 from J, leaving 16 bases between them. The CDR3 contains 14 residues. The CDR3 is CSAQGGQNYNEQFF. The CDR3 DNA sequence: TGCAGTGCCCAGGGAGGACAGAATTACAATGAGCAGTTCTTC.

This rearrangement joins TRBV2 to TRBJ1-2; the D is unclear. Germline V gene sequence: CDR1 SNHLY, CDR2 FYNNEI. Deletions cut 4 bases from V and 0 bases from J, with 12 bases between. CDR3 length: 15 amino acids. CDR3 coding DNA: TGTGCCAGCAGTGGGGCCAAAAGAGCTAACTATGGCTACACCTTC. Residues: CASSGAKRANYGYTF. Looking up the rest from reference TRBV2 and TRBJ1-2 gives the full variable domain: EPEVTQTPSHQVTQMGQEVILRCVPISNHLYFYWYRQILGQKVEFLVSFYNNEISEKSEIFDDQFSVERPDGSNFTLKIRSTKLEDSAMYFCASSGAKRANYGYTFGSGTRLTVV.

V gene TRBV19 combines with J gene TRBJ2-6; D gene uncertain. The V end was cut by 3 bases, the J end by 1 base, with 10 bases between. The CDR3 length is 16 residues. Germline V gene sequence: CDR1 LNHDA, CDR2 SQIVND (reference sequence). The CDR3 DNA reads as TGTGCCAGTAGTATCGCGCGGCCTTCTGGGGCCAACGTCCTGACTTTC. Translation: CASSIARPSGANVLTF. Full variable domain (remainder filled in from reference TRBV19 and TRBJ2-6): DGGITQSPKYLFRKEGQNVTLSCEQNLNHDAMYWYRQDPGQGLRLIYYSQIVNDFQKGDIAEGYSVSREKKESFPLTVTSAQKNPTAFYLCASSIARPSGANVLTFGAGSRLTVL.

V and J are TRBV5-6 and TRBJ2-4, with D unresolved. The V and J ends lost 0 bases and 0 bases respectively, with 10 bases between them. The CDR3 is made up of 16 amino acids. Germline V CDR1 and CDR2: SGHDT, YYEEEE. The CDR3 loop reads CASSLAASLAKNIQYF. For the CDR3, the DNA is TGTGCCAGCAGCTTGGCGGCCAGTCTAGCCAAAAACATTCAGTACTTC.